Here is one T cell receptor (beta chain) with its context. The germline V gene has CDR1 KGHSH and CDR2 LQKENI. V was clipped by 4 bases and J by 0 bases; unmatched bases: 7. The CDR3 is made up of 19 amino acids. TCRdb keeps only in-frame clones here, not all; method: immunoSEQ multiplex PCR. Among 180,000 or so clones listed, about 86% were seen once. The data were taken from a study of blood T cell repertoires in COVID-19. Material for sequencing was peripheral blood. The chain employs TRBV18 and TRBJ2-1, with 15 nucleotides matching TRBD2. This sequence was found in a man in his sixties with acute or convalescent COVID-19. The CDR3 DNA sequence: TGTGCCAGCTCACGGTCCGGGACTAGCGGGGGGAGCTCCTACAATGAGCAGTTCTTC. It is translated as CASSRSGTSGGSSYNEQFF.